One and the same sample provided the 7 T cell receptor beta chains below, sequenced in a study of blood T cell repertoires in COVID-19. Using immunoSEQ multiplex PCR, the repertoire was profiled, and TCRdb retains in-frame clones only, with some absent. The sample comprises approximately 290,000 clones, roughly 88% of which are singletons, and about 0.9% rests with the top ten. Sample: peripheral blood. Receptors were obtained from a human donor with COVID-19, enrolled during active disease. The donor label of this sample is uncertain.

The rearrangement uses TRBV7-2 and TRBJ2-5; 8 bases map to TRBD2. The CDR3 runs 15 residues. Trimming removed 3 bases from V and 9 bases from J; junction bases left unmatched: 12. From germline, CDR1 is SGHTA and CDR2 FQGNSA. The CDR3 DNA follows: TGTGCCAGCAGCTTGAATGCGGGAGGACGCTCGGCCCAGTACTTC. Its translation: CASSLNAGGRSAQYF.

The chain recombines TRBV7-2 with TRBJ1-5; 9 bases fit TRBD1. The CDR3 sequence is 15 residues long. Germline trimming cut 2 bases from V and 6 bases from J; bases unmatched to any gene: 5. Germline CDR1 is SGHTA and CDR2 is FQGNSA. The CDR3 DNA follows: TGTGCCAGCAGCTTATCCGGGACAGGGAGTCAGCCCCAGCATTTT. Its protein product is CASSLSGTGSQPQHF. The whole variable domain, remainder taken from reference TRBV7-2 and TRBJ1-5, is GAGVSQSPSNKVTEKGKDVELRCDPISGHTALYWYRQSLGQGLEFLIYFQGNSAPDKSGLPSDRFSAERTGGSVSTLTIQRTQQEDSAVYLCASSLSGTGSQPQHFGDGTRLSIL.

The gene calls are TRBV23-1 and TRBJ1-1; D might be TRBD1 (6 bases). TRBV23-1 is an ORF for which the function is uncertain. CDR3 size: 15 residues. Trimming stripped 0 bases from V and 5 bases from J, with 13 bases between. The DNA for the CDR3 is TGCGCCAGCAGTCAATCACGAGGGGGATATACTGAAGCTTTCTTT. Its protein product is CASSQSRGGYTEAFF.

The V call is TRBV5-4, the J call TRBJ1-6; 8 bases match TRBD1. Trimming removed 3 bases from V and 2 bases from J; junction bases left unmatched: 7. Per the germline V gene, CDR1 is SGHNT and CDR2 is YYREEE (reference sequence). This CDR3 has 17 amino acids. The CDR3: CASSSQGAVPYNSPLHF. The CDR3 DNA is TGTGCCAGCAGCTCCCAGGGGGCAGTACCCTATAATTCACCCCTCCACTTT.

The chain has TRBV29-1 and TRBJ2-7, with 8 nucleotides matching TRBD2. Losses at the gene ends were 6 bases for V and 3 bases for J; bases not matched to a gene: 13. The length of the CDR3 is 15 residues. Germline V gene data show CDR1 as SQVTM and CDR2 as ANQGSEA. Here the CDR3 reads CSVARGGGLDYEQYF. The CDR3 bases are TGCAGCGTGGCCCGGGGGGGCGGGCTTGACTACGAGCAGTACTTC.

V is TRBV5-4 and J is TRBJ1-6; D perhaps matches TRBD1 (6 bases). CDR3 length: 15 amino acids. Per the germline V gene, CDR1 is SGHNT and CDR2 is YYREEE (reference sequence). Between the trimmed V and J ends, which lost 0 bases and 7 bases, there was a span of 11 bases. The CDR3 reads CASSLAGAQNSPLHF. The DNA of the CDR3 is TGTGCCAGCAGCTTGGCAGGGGCGCAGAATTCACCCCTCCACTTT.

The genes are TRBV3-1 (or the pseudogene TRBV3-2) and TRBJ1-6; D is uncertain. Germline assignment: CDR1 LGHDT and CDR2 YNNKEL (reference sequence). This CDR3 has 14 amino acids. Trimming left V 2 bases short and J 6 bases short, with 8 bases between. CDR3 sequence reads: CASSQFFSNSPLHF. As DNA, the CDR3 is TGTGCCAGCAGCCAATTCTTCAGTAATTCACCCCTCCACTTT.